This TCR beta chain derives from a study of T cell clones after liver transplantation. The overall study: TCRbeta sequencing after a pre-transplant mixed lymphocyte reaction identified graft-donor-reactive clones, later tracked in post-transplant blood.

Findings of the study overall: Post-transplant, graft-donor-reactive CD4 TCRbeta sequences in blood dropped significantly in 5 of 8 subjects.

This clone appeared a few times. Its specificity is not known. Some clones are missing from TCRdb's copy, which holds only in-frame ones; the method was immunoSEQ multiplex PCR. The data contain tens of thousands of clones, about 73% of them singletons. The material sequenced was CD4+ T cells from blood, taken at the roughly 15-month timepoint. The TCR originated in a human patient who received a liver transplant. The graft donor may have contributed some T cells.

CDR3 sequence reads: CASRLRGETGELFF. The CDR3 nucleotides are TGTGCCAGCAGACTCAGGGGGGAAACCGGGGAGCTGTTTTTT. V is TRBV6-1 and J is TRBJ2-2; D is possibly TRBD1 (7 bases). Germline assignment: CDR1 MNHNS and CDR2 SASEGT. V lost 6 bases to trimming and J lost 5 bases, with 13 bases between them. The CDR3 sequence is 14 residues long.